These 21 T cell receptor beta chains originate from one sample sequenced in a study of T cell responses to AZD1222 COVID-19 vaccine. Assay used: immunoSEQ multiplex PCR; TCRdb lists only in-frame clones, some missing. The table shows approximately 100,000 clones, with about nine tenths occurring only once. Sequences were derived from peripheral blood, sampled on day 0 of AZD1222 vaccination. The source is an adult in good health.

The genes are TRBV4-3 and TRBJ1-5, with D unclear. The CDR3 is made up of 14 amino acids. Deletions cut 0 bases from V and 6 bases from J, with 9 bases between. CDR1 is LGHNA, CDR2 YSLEER, per germline. The CDR3 sequence is CASSQEAGAQPQHF. In DNA, the CDR3 is TGCGCCAGCAGCCAAGAGGCAGGAGCTCAGCCCCAGCATTTT.

The chain recombines TRBV7-2 with TRBJ2-3, with D possibly being TRBD2 (6 bases). V dropped 1 base and J dropped 0 bases, with 8 bases sitting between them. Germline V gene lookup returns CDR1 SGHTA and CDR2 FQGNSA. This CDR3 has 15 residues. The CDR3, as DNA: TGTGCCAGCAGCTTAGGGGACTGGAGCACAGATACGCAGTATTTT. Translation gives CASSLGDWSTDTQYF.

The V call is TRBV12-3 or TRBV12-4, the J call TRBJ2-7; D ambiguous. V lost 3 bases and J 6 bases, leaving 9 bases between the germline ends. The CDR3 sequence is 12 residues long. This chain's CDR3 is CASSFGSLEQYF. The DNA of the CDR3 is TGTGCCAGCAGTTTTGGGTCCCTCGAGCAGTACTTC.

This clone was recorded once. The CDR3 loop reads CASSPGGRKLYGYTF. The CDR3 region has the DNA TGTGCCAGCAGCCCCGGAGGGAGGAAGTTGTATGGCTACACCTTC. The V and J genes are TRBV7-3 and TRBJ1-2; D gene unclear. The CDR3 sequence is 15 residues long. CDR1 and CDR2 from the germline V gene are SGHTA and FQGTGA. V dropped 5 bases and J dropped 5 bases, with 18 bases sitting between them.

The rearrangement uses TRBV4-1 and TRBJ2-7; no reliable D call. Trimming removed 1 base at V and 1 base at J, with 5 bases between. The CDR3 loop spans 13 amino acids. Looked up from germline, CDR1 is MGHRA and CDR2 is YSYEKL. The CDR3 nucleotides are TGCGCCAGCAGCCAAGTGGATTCCTACGAGCAGTACTTC. The encoded protein is CASSQVDSYEQYF.

This chain connects TRBV28 to TRBJ1-5, with D unclear. This CDR3 has 12 amino acids. The germline V gene has CDR1 MDHEN and CDR2 SYDVKM. V lost 1 base and J lost 14, with 12 bases in between. This CDR3 is CASSLFPRQEHF. CDR3 nucleotides: TGTGCCAGCAGTTTATTTCCAAGGCAGGAGCATTTT.

The gene calls are TRBV7-6 and TRBJ1-1; D not certain. V shed 6 bases and J shed 1 base, with 9 bases lying between them. The CDR3 has 13 residues. Germline CDR1 and CDR2: SGHVS and FNYEAQ. This CDR3 reads CASSPDGNTEAFF. DNA for the CDR3: TGTGCCAGCAGTCCGGACGGGAACACTGAAGCTTTCTTT.

This chain links TRBV6-2 or TRBV6-3 with TRBJ1-1, with 9 bases matching TRBD1. Germline loops: CDR1 MNHEY, CDR2 SVGEGT. The CDR3 totals 15 residues. Losses at the gene ends were 5 bases for V and 5 bases for J; bases not matched to a gene: 9. The CDR3 DNA reads as TGTGCCAGCAGTCGGCCGGACAGGGGAGAAACTGAAGCTTTCTTT. Its protein is CASSRPDRGETEAFF.

V usage is TRBV7-9 and J usage is TRBJ1-1; TRBD1 aligns across 7 bases. Germline lookup yields CDR1 SEHNR and CDR2 FQNEAQ (reference sequence). This CDR3 spans 16 amino acids. The J segment lost 1 base and the V segment lost 1 base, leaving 6 bases of the junction unmatched. The CDR3 region is CASSLDSAGGNTEAFF. The DNA of the CDR3 is TGTGCCAGCAGCTTAGATTCGGCAGGGGGGAACACTGAAGCTTTCTTT.

The rearrangement joins TRBV4-3 to TRBJ1-6; no firm D call. CDR3 length equals 15 residues. Trimming took 0 bases from V and 8 from J, leaving 11 bases between them. Germline CDR1 is LGHNA and CDR2 is YSLEER. DNA of the CDR3: TGCGCCAGCAGCCAAGATCACAGAAGTCATTCACCCCTCCACTTT. Translation gives CASSQDHRSHSPLHF.

The CDR3 sequence is CASSLEFGTVYNEQFF. The CDR3 DNA follows: TGCGCCAGCAGCTTGGAGTTCGGGACGGTCTACAATGAGCAGTTCTTC. The V call is TRBV5-1, the J call TRBJ2-1, with D tentatively TRBD1 or TRBD2 (5 bases each). This CDR3 has 16 amino acids. The V end lost 0 bases, the J end lost 3 bases, and 13 bases lay between the germline ends. The germline V gene has CDR1 SGHRS and CDR2 YFSETQ.

The genes are TRBV3-1 (or the pseudogene TRBV3-2) and TRBJ1-4; D remains ambiguous. Trimming shortened V by 4 bases and J by 5 bases, and 2 bases separated the two germline ends. Germline CDR1 reads LGHDT; CDR2 reads YNNKEL (reference sequence). The CDR3 is 11 residues long. The CDR3 coding sequence is TGTGCCAGCAGCCGGAATGAAAAACTGTTTTTT. Its translation: CASSRNEKLFF.

This clone showed up just a few times. The chain is built from TRBV28 and TRBJ1-6; tentatively, D is TRBD1 (6 bases). The CDR3 is made up of 17 amino acids. V lost 2 bases and J 4 bases, leaving 15 bases between the germline ends. Germline CDR1 is MDHEN and CDR2 is SYDVKM. The CDR3 region has the DNA TGTGCCAGCAGTTTAAGGACAGATCCTCTTTATAATTCACCCCTCCACTTT. Protein: CASSLRTDPLYNSPLHF.

The J gene is TRBJ1-3, the V gene TRBV4-2; 9 bases map to TRBD1. CDR1 is LGHNA, CDR2 YNFKEQ, per germline. After removal of 1 base from V and 4 bases from J, the junction contained 2 bases not matched to a gene. The CDR3 consists of 15 residues. CDR3 protein: CASSQGGTGGNTIYF. The CDR3 nucleotides are TGTGCCAGCAGCCAAGGTGGGACAGGGGGAAACACCATATATTTT.

The chain recombines TRBV15 with TRBJ1-5; 7 positions agree with TRBD1. This CDR3 contains 15 residues. J was trimmed by 5 bases and V by 2 bases; bases with no gene match: 6. The germline CDR1 and CDR2 sequences are LNHNV and YYDKDF (reference sequence). The CDR3, as DNA: TGTGCCACCAGCAGAACCTCAGGGGGGCATCAGCCCCAGCATTTT. This encodes CATSRTSGGHQPQHF.

This sequence joins TRBV5-4 and TRBJ1-2, with TRBD1 matching 8 bases. Germline V CDR1 and CDR2: SGHNT, YYREEE (reference sequence). V lost 4 bases to trimming and J lost 7 bases; unmatched junction nucleotides: 18. The CDR3 is made up of 17 amino acids. In DNA form, the CDR3 reads TGTGCCAGCAGCCAAAAGGGGCTGCAGGGGGCCAAGGGTGGCTACACCTTC. Translated, it gives CASSQKGLQGAKGGYTF.

The chain links TRBV7-9 to TRBJ2-3; D not certain. Trimming took off 2 bases at V and 2 bases at J, with 5 bases between the two ends. Germline V gene lookup returns CDR1 SEHNR and CDR2 FQNEAQ (reference sequence). The CDR3 spans 13 residues. CDR3 residues: CASSLRDTDTQYF. The CDR3 coding sequence is TGTGCCAGCAGCTTAAGGGACACAGATACGCAGTATTTT.

The genes are TRBV11-3 and TRBJ1-1, with 8 bases identical to TRBD1. Germline CDR1 is SGHNT and CDR2 is YENEEA. The CDR3 covers 15 residues. V gave up 1 base and J gave up 0 bases; unmatched junction bases: 1. This CDR3 is CASSLGTGMNTEAFF. As DNA, the CDR3 is TGTGCCAGCAGCTTAGGGACAGGGATGAACACTGAAGCTTTCTTT.

This clone was observed once. The V and J genes are TRBV24-1 and TRBJ2-3; tentatively, D is TRBD1 or TRBD2 (5 bases each). V shed 3 bases and J shed 6 bases, with 18 bases lying between them. The CDR3 totals 16 residues. CDR1 and CDR2 from the germline V gene are KGHDR and SFDVKD. The CDR3 bases are TGTGCCACCAGTGATGCACTCGGGGCTAGGAGGGATACGCAGTATTTT. This gives the protein CATSDALGARRDTQYF.

V and J are TRBV19 and TRBJ2-1; D unclear. CDR3 length: 13 residues. The V end was cut by 1 base, the J end by 6 bases, with 7 bases between. Per germline, CDR1 LNHDA and CDR2 SQIVND (reference sequence). For the CDR3, the DNA is TGTGCCAGTAGTATAGGTCCTGGCAATGAGCAGTTCTTC. This gives the protein CASSIGPGNEQFF.

J is TRBJ2-7 and V is TRBV9; TRBD2 is a possible D gene (6 bases). Per the germline V gene, CDR1 is SGDLS and CDR2 is YYNGEE. This CDR3 has 13 amino acids. V lost 3 bases, J lost 7 bases, and 14 bases lay in between. The CDR3 coding sequence is TGTGCCAGCAGCGCCCTCTCCCGGGGGGAGCAGTACTTC. Its protein product is CASSALSRGEQYF.